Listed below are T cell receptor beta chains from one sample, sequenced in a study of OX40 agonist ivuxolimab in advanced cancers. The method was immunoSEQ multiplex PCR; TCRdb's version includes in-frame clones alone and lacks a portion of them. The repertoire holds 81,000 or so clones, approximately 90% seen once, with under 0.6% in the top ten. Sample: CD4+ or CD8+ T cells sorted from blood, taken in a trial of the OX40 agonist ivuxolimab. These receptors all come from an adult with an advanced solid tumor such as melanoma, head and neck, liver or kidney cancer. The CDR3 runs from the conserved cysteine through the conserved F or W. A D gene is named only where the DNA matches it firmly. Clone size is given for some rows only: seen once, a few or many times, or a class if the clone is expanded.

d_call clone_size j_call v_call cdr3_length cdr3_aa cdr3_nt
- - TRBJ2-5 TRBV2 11 CASRVRETQYF TGTGCCAGCAGGGTCCGGGAGACCCAGTACTTC
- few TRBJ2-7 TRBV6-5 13 CASRSTAAYEQYF TGTGCCAGCAGATCGACAGCAGCCTACGAGCAGTACTTC
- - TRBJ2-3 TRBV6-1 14 CASSDRERTDTQYF TGTGCCAGCAGTGATAGGGAACGCACAGATACGCAGTATTTT
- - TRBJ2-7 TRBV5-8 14 CASSRVGLSYEQYF TGTGCCAGCAGCCGAGTAGGATTATCCTACGAGCAGTACTTC
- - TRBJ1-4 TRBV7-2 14 CASSLVGGNEKLFF TGTGCCAGCAGCTTAGTAGGCGGAAATGAAAAACTGTTTTTT
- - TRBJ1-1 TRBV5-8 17 CASSIAGQDPRDTEAFF TGTGCCAGCAGCATTGCGGGGCAGGACCCACGGGACACTGAAGCTTTCTTT
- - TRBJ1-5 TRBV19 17 CASSIDRGAGSNQPQHF TGTGCCAGTAGTATAGACCGGGGGGCTGGGAGCAATCAGCCCCAGCATTTT
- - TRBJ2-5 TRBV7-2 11 CASSLTETQYF TGTGCCAGCAGCTTAACAGAGACCCAGTACTTC
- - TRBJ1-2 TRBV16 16 CASSKTALGGDYGYTF TGTGCCAGCAGCAAAACCGCTCTGGGAGGGGATTATGGCTACACCTTC
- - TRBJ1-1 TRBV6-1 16 CASSVGVGGMNTEAFF TGTGCCAGCAGTGTTGGAGTTGGGGGGATGAACACTGAAGCTTTCTTT
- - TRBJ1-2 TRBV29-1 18 CSVTRTSGTLLGDYGYTF TGCAGCGTTACTAGAACCTCCGGGACACTCTTAGGGGACTATGGCTACACCTTC
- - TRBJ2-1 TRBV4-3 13 CASSRRTGNEQFF TGCGCCAGCAGCCGCCGAACAGGTAATGAGCAGTTCTTC
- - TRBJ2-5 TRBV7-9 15 CASSLRDIIQETQYF TGTGCCAGCAGCTTACGGGACATCATCCAAGAGACCCAGTACTTC
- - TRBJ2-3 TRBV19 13 CASSYRPSDTQYF TGTGCCAGTAGTTATAGACCGTCAGATACGCAGTATTTT
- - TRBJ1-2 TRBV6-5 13 CASSSPGVNGYTF TGTGCCAGCAGTTCCCCGGGGGTAAATGGCTACACCTTC
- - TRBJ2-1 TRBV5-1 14 CASSQFDSYNEQFF TGCGCCAGCAGCCAATTTGACAGCTACAATGAGCAGTTCTTC
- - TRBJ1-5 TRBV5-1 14 CASSRDFGNQPQHF TGCGCCAGCAGCAGGGACTTTGGCAATCAGCCCCAGCATTTT
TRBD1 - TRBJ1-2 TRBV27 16 CASSLTSDRGTYGYTF TGTGCCAGCAGTCTAACATCGGACAGGGGTACCTATGGCTACACCTTC
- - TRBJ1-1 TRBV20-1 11 CSARAAVEAFF TGCAGTGCTAGAGCGGCAGTTGAAGCTTTCTTT
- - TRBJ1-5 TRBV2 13 CASGIPQGQPQHF TGTGCCAGCGGGATTCCTCAGGGGCAGCCCCAGCATTTT
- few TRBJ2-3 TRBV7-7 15 CASSLGLGGFDTQYF TGTGCCAGCAGCTTAGGACTGGGGGGTTTCGATACGCAGTATTTT
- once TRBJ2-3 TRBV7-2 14 CASSSRQGPDTQYF TGTGCCAGCAGCTCCCGGCAAGGACCAGATACGCAGTATTTT
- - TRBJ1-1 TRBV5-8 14 CASSLEIRNTEAFF TGTGCCAGCAGCTTGGAAATCAGGAACACTGAAGCTTTCTTT
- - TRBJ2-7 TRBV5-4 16 CASSSPRGLNGHEQYF TGTGCCAGCAGCTCCCCCCGGGGACTGAACGGACACGAGCAGTACTTC
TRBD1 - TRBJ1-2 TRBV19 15 CASSILPDRAEGYTF TGTGCCAGTAGTATTCTACCGGACAGGGCGGAGGGCTACACCTTC
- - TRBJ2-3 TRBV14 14 CASSRYPSTDTQYF TGTGCCAGCAGTCGATACCCTAGCACAGATACGCAGTATTTT
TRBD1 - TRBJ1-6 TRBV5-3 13 CASRDRPNSPLHF TGTGCCAGCAGGGACAGACCCAATTCACCCCTCCACTTT
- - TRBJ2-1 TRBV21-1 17 CASSKGNRGGGTGEQFF TGTGCCAGCAGCAAAGGTAACAGGGGTGGGGGCACAGGTGAGCAGTTCTTC
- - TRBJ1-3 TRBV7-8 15 CASSLSGGSGNTIYF TGTGCCAGCAGCTTAAGCGGGGGCTCTGGAAACACCATATATTTT